Each of the 20 T cell receptor beta chains below was sequenced from the same sample in a study of shared clonotypes between healthy human individuals. The assay was immunoSEQ multiplex PCR, and TCRdb's table has in-frame clones only and misses some. The repertoire holds approximately 460,000 clones, with around 77% as singletons. Input material: PBMCs. Receptors were obtained from a woman in her thirties or forties in good health. Some clones in this sample may be carry-over from other donors' samples.

The chain uses TRBV5-1 and TRBJ1-2; a weak D match, TRBD1 (5 bases). The germline CDR1 and CDR2 sequences are SGHRS and YFSETQ. V dropped 0 bases and J dropped 8 bases, with 8 bases sitting between them. The CDR3 is 12 residues long. CDR3 DNA sequence: TGCGCCAGCAGCTTGGAAGGGGTCGGCTACACCTTC. Residues: CASSLEGVGYTF. Supplemented by reference TRBV5-1 and TRBJ1-2, the full variable domain reads KAGVTQTPRYLIKTRGQQVTLSCSPISGHRSVSWYQQTPGQGLQFLFEYFSETQRNKGNFPGRFSGRQFSNSRSEMNVSTLELGDSALYLCASSLEGVGYTFGSGTRLTVV.

The rearrangement uses TRBV11-2 and TRBJ2-7, with TRBD1 matching 9 bases. Germline CDR1 SGHAT, CDR2 FQNNGV. V lost 7 bases to trimming and J lost 6 bases; unmatched junction nucleotides: 10. CDR3 size: 14 residues. This CDR3 is CASTLAGQGGEQYF. CDR3 DNA: TGTGCCAGCACCCTTGCGGGACAGGGTGGCGAGCAGTACTTC.

This clone turned up a few times. A far bigger clonotype differs at one base, so this is likely a read error. Distinct nucleotide sequences in the sample also encode this CDR3. This chain uses TRBV30 with TRBJ2-5; 8 bases fit TRBD1. Germline CDR1 is GTSNPN and CDR2 is SVGIG (reference sequence). V trimming: 4 bases; J trimming: 5 bases; junction bases outside the gene matches: 6. CDR3 length: 13 residues. Here the CDR3 reads CAWTRTGKETQYF. In DNA form, the CDR3 reads TGTGCCTGGACCCGGACAGGGAAGGAGACCCAGTACTTC.

This clone was detected once. A far larger clone is just one base off, so this is likely a read error. V gene TRBV25-1 combines with J gene TRBJ2-4; D unresolved. Germline V CDR1 and CDR2: MGHDK, SYGVNS. Trimming took 5 bases from V and 8 from J, leaving 13 bases between them. The CDR3 length is 13 residues. The CDR3 loop is CASSPTWLDIQYF. The CDR3 DNA sequence: TGTGCCAGCAGTCCCACATGGTTGGACATTCAGTACTTC.

V and J are TRBV6-4 and TRBJ2-1, with 7 bases that match TRBD2. CDR1 and CDR2 from the germline V gene are MRHNA and SNTAGT. This CDR3 has 14 residues. The J segment lost 7 bases and the V segment lost 4 bases, leaving 7 bases of the junction unmatched. The CDR3 is CASSGEGTGNEQFF. The DNA for the CDR3 is TGTGCCAGCAGTGGGGAGGGGACGGGAAATGAGCAGTTCTTC.

V gene TRBV18 combines with J gene TRBJ1-1, with 7 bases identical to TRBD1. This CDR3 is 14 amino acids long. The V gene end was trimmed by 2 bases and the J gene end by 5 bases; junction bases not matched to a gene: 5. In germline, CDR1 is KGHSH, CDR2 LQKENI. The CDR3 DNA sequence: TGTGCCAGCTCACCAGAGACAGGGAGTACTGAAGCTTTCTTT. Protein sequence: CASSPETGSTEAFF.

For this clone: This same CDR3 is encoded by further DNA sequences in the sample. This sequence joins TRBV5-1 and TRBJ2-7, with TRBD2 identical over 8 bases. The CDR3 covers 15 residues. V lost 4 bases to trimming and J lost 0 bases; unmatched junction nucleotides: 6. Germline V gene data show CDR1 as SGHRS and CDR2 as YFSETQ. The CDR3 loop reads CASSLTSGSSYEQYF. Here the CDR3 DNA reads TGCGCCAGCAGCCTTACTAGCGGAAGCTCCTACGAGCAGTACTTC. The full variable domain, in which reference TRBV5-1 and TRBJ2-7 provide the parts outside the CDR3, is KAGVTQTPRYLIKTRGQQVTLSCSPISGHRSVSWYQQTPGQGLQFLFEYFSETQRNKGNFPGRFSGRQFSNSRSEMNVSTLELGDSALYLCASSLTSGSSYEQYFGPGTRLTVT.

The chain employs TRBV11-2 and TRBJ2-1, with 9 bases aligning to TRBD2. Germline V gene lookup returns CDR1 SGHAT and CDR2 FQNNGV. CDR3 size: 16 residues. V shed 6 bases, J shed 7 bases, and the junction held 13 bases outside the gene matches. CDR3 protein: CASRTIAGVRRNEQFF. DNA of the CDR3: TGTGCCAGCAGGACTATAGCGGGAGTTCGGAGGAATGAGCAGTTCTTC.

This sequence joins TRBV5-4 and TRBJ2-7, with 9 bases aligning to TRBD2. V gave up 4 bases and J gave up 2 bases; unmatched junction bases: 4. CDR1 and CDR2 (germline): SGHNT, YYREEE (reference sequence). CDR3 length: 14 residues. The CDR3 bases are TGTGCCAGCAGCACCGCTAGCGGGACCTACGAGCAGTACTTC. It specifies CASSTASGTYEQYF. The entire variable domain, with the rest obtained from reference TRBV5-4 and TRBJ2-7, is as follows: ETGVTQSPTHLIKTRGQQVTLRCSSQSGHNTVSWYQQALGQGPQFIFQYYREEENGRGNFPPRFSGLQFPNYSSELNVNALELDDSALYLCASSTASGTYEQYFGPGTRLTVT.

This sequence joins TRBV7-2 and TRBJ2-7, with 10 bases lining up with TRBD2. The trim removed 4 bases at V and 5 bases at J, leaving 8 bases unmatched. The germline gives CDR1 SGHTA, CDR2 FQGNSA. This CDR3 comprises 15 residues. The DNA for the CDR3 is TGTGCCAGCAGCTCATCTAGCGGGAGCCCCAACGAGCAGTACTTC. Residues: CASSSSSGSPNEQYF.

This clone was seen a handful of times. The chain recombines TRBV28 with TRBJ2-3; TRBD1 is a possible D gene (5 bases). CDR1 is MDHEN and CDR2 is SYDVKM in the germline V gene. Trimming left V 2 bases short and J 8 bases short, with 17 bases between. The CDR3 spans 15 residues. The CDR3 bases are TGTGCCAGCAGTTTAACCCCTGACAGCCATGGTACGCAGTATTTT. It encodes CASSLTPDSHGTQYF.

The chain uses TRBV5-1 and TRBJ2-3; D possibly corresponds to TRBD1 (6 bases). There are 13 residues in the CDR3. Germline V gene data show CDR1 as SGHRS and CDR2 as YFSETQ. Trimming took off 0 bases at V and 10 bases at J, with 12 bases between the two ends. The CDR3 DNA sequence: TGCGCCAGCAGCTTGGCCGGACAGTCGGCGCAGTATTTT. Amino acids: CASSLAGQSAQYF.

Comments on this clone: A read error is the likely source, as a far larger clone sits one nucleotide away. This chain connects TRBV15 to TRBJ2-7, with D possibly matching TRBD1 (6 bases). Per germline, CDR1 LNHNV and CDR2 YYDKDF (reference sequence). CDR3 length: 13 residues. The CDR3 sequence is CATSKGQMGERYF. Written as DNA, the CDR3 is TGTGCCACCAGCAAAGGACAGATGGGGGAGCGGTACTTC.

Here the CDR3 DNA reads TGTGCCTGGAGAGTTCCGGGACACCTGGCGGAAAAACTGTTTTTT. It encodes CAWRVPGHLAEKLFF. This chain joins TRBV30 and TRBJ1-4; TRBD1 is a possible D gene (6 bases). Germline values: CDR1 GTSNPN, CDR2 SVGIG (reference sequence). Trimming removed 3 bases from V and 8 bases from J, with 19 bases in between. CDR3 length: 15 residues.

The V gene is TRBV28, the J gene TRBJ2-3, with 7 bases identical to TRBD1. CDR3 length equals 15 residues. The junction had 10 bases not matched to a gene; V was cut back by 4 bases and J by 6 bases. From germline, CDR1 is MDHEN and CDR2 SYDVKM. The CDR3 DNA reads as TGTGCCAGCAGTTCACCGGACAGGCGCCGGGATACGCAGTATTTT. Protein: CASSSPDRRRDTQYF.

The chain joins TRBV6-5 to TRBJ2-7; D may be TRBD2 (6 bases). V was pared by 2 bases and J by 3 bases, with 14 bases between. The CDR3 extends over 15 amino acids. The germline V gene has CDR1 MNHEY and CDR2 SVGAGI. The CDR3 DNA reads as TGTGCCAGCAGTTACGTCGTGGGAGGCATCTACGAGCAGTACTTC. Its protein is CASSYVVGGIYEQYF.

This clone was counted a single time. This chain connects TRBV10-3 to TRBJ1-2, with 10 bases fitting TRBD1. V trimming: 5 bases; J trimming: 6 bases; junction bases outside the gene matches: 6. This CDR3 has 14 residues. Germline V gene lookup returns CDR1 ENHRY and CDR2 SYGVKD. The CDR3 loop is CAISPIDRGHGYTF. CDR3 bases: TGTGCCATCAGTCCTATCGACAGGGGGCATGGCTACACCTTC.

The chain carries TRBV21-1 and TRBJ2-7. TRBV21-1 is labeled a pseudogene. The CDR3 has 13 residues. The chain's CDR3 is CASSNDVSYEQYF. CDR3 in DNA: TGTGCCAGCAGCAACGACGTTTCCTACGAGCAGTACTTC.

V and J are TRBV5-1 and TRBJ1-5; D possibly corresponds to TRBD1 (5 bases). The germline V gene has CDR1 SGHRS and CDR2 YFSETQ. V lost 3 bases to trimming and J lost 3 bases, with 10 bases between them. The CDR3 has 14 amino acids. The CDR3 region has the DNA TGCGCCAGCAGCTGGGGGGGGTACAATCAGCCCCAGCATTTT. This gives the protein CASSWGGYNQPQHF.

The V and J genes are TRBV27 and TRBJ1-2, with 7 bases lining up with TRBD1. The CDR3 is made up of 18 amino acids. With V trimmed by 5 bases and J by 2 bases, 17 bases remained unmatched. The germline gives CDR1 MNHEY, CDR2 SMNVEV (reference sequence). CDR3 in amino acids: CASSNEIGTAKTNYGYTF. In nucleotides, the CDR3 is TGTGCCAGCAGTAACGAAATCGGGACAGCGAAAACAAACTATGGCTACACCTTC.